A single sample gave rise to the 8 T cell receptor beta chains below, sequenced in a study of blood T cell repertoires in COVID-19. Sequencing was performed with immunoSEQ multiplex PCR; in TCRdb, only in-frame clones are kept and a portion is missing. Among 150,000 to 200,000 clones listed, around 80% were seen once. The sample comprised peripheral blood. The receptors originated from a woman aged 80 or older with active or convalescent COVID-19.

The rearrangement links TRBV2 to TRBJ1-4, with 10 positions matching TRBD1. This CDR3 region has 15 residues. Germline-derived CDR1 and CDR2 are SNHLY and FYNNEI. With V trimmed by 11 bases and J by 7 bases, 13 bases remained unmatched. CDR3 nucleotides: TGTGCCTCCTCCCGGGACAGGGGCCGGGGTGAAAAACTGTTTTTT. Translation: CASSRDRGRGEKLFF.

The chain has TRBV2 and TRBJ1-3; D gene unclear. Germline values: CDR1 SNHLY, CDR2 FYNNEI. Trimming took off 6 bases at V and 1 base at J, with 10 bases between the two ends. The CDR3 has 14 amino acids. CDR3 loop: CASSGYPSGNTIYF. As DNA, the CDR3 is TGTGCCAGCAGCGGTTACCCTTCTGGAAACACCATATATTTT. The full variable domain, in which reference TRBV2 and TRBJ1-3 provide the parts outside the CDR3, is EPEVTQTPSHQVTQMGQEVILRCVPISNHLYFYWYRQILGQKVEFLVSFYNNEISEKSEIFDDQFSVERPDGSNFTLKIRSTKLEDSAMYFCASSGYPSGNTIYFGEGSWLTVV.

This sequence joins TRBV3-1 (or the pseudogene TRBV3-2) and TRBJ1-6, with D tentatively TRBD1 (5 bases). Trimming left V 4 bases short and J 9 bases short, with 19 bases between. There are 16 residues in the CDR3. CDR1 LGHDT and CDR2 YNNKEL come from the germline V gene (reference sequence). The chain's CDR3 is CASSPGSRGFGSPLHF. The CDR3 DNA follows: TGTGCCAGCAGCCCCGGGTCCCGGGGGTTCGGTTCACCCCTCCACTTT.

This clone appeared once. The V and J genes are TRBV18 and TRBJ1-1, with D possibly TRBD1 on 6 matching bases. V lost 3 bases to trimming and J lost 8 bases, with 10 bases between them. This CDR3 contains 12 residues. The germline V gene encodes CDR1 KGHSH and CDR2 LQKENI. The DNA for the CDR3 is TGTGCCAGCTCACCCACCGGGACAGAAGCTTTCTTT. It codes for CASSPTGTEAFF.

This sequence joins TRBV18 and TRBJ2-7, with D perhaps matching TRBD1 (6 bases). V was pared by 3 bases and J by 6 bases, with 18 bases between. The length of the CDR3 is 15 residues. Per the germline V gene, CDR1 is KGHSH and CDR2 is LQKENI. Here the CDR3 reads CASSPLLNPRGEQYF. The CDR3, as DNA: TGTGCCAGCTCACCCCTGCTTAATCCCAGGGGCGAGCAGTACTTC.

The chain recombines TRBV4-3 with TRBJ2-1; TRBD2 matches 8 bases. Germline V gene lookup returns CDR1 LGHNA and CDR2 YSLEER. V trimming: 2 bases; J trimming: 4 bases; junction bases outside the gene matches: 4. CDR3 length: 15 residues. CDR3 in amino acids: CASSQRGLAYNEQFF. The DNA of the CDR3 is TGCGCCAGCAGCCAAAGAGGACTAGCTTACAATGAGCAGTTCTTC.

CDR3 DNA sequence: TGTGCCAGCAGACAAACAACTAACTATGGCTACACCTTC. Translated, it gives CASRQTTNYGYTF. The chain uses TRBV12-3 or TRBV12-4 and TRBJ1-2; D gene unclear. The CDR3 covers 13 residues. V was trimmed by 6 bases and J by 0 bases, leaving 8 bases between them.

The genes are TRBV28 and TRBJ1-1; D not resolved. The CDR3 runs to 14 residues. CDR1 and CDR2 (germline): MDHEN, SYDVKM. Deletions cut 2 bases from V and 0 bases from J, with 7 bases between. The chain's CDR3 is CASSLPTMNTEAFF. The DNA for the CDR3 is TGTGCCAGCAGTTTACCAACAATGAACACTGAAGCTTTCTTT. Drawing the rest from reference TRBV28 and TRBJ1-1, the complete variable domain is DVKVTQSSRYLVKRTGEKVFLECVQDMDHENMFWYRQDPGLGLRLIYFSYDVKMKEKGDIPEGYSVSREKKERFSLILESASTNQTSMYLCASSLPTMNTEAFFGQGTRLTVV.